Each of the 4 T cell receptor beta chains below was sequenced from the same sample in a study of blood T cell repertoires in COVID-19. The data were produced by immunoSEQ multiplex PCR, yet TCRdb's version contains in-frame clones alone and is incomplete. There are some 120,000 clones in the sample; 65% to 85% occur only once, and roughly 1.8% lies in the top ten. Specimen: peripheral blood. The receptors shown here come from a man aged 70 or older with acute or convalescent COVID-19.

The chain is built from TRBV10-2 and TRBJ1-1, with 9 bases matching TRBD1. The V segment lost 6 bases and the J segment 4 bases; nucleotides outside the gene matches: 3. This CDR3 has 13 residues. CDR1 WSHSY and CDR2 SAAADI come from the germline V gene. CDR3 nucleotides: TGCGCCAGCAGATCGACAGGGGGCACTGAAGCTTTCTTT. Translation gives CASRSTGGTEAFF.

The chain is built from TRBV10-3 and TRBJ1-2; no firm D call. The CDR3 runs to 14 residues. The germline gives CDR1 ENHRY, CDR2 SYGVKD. V lost 3 bases to trimming and J lost 6 bases, with 14 bases between them. The DNA of the CDR3 is TGTGCCATCAGTGATAGGGATGGGCGGGATGGCTACACCTTC. Translated, it gives CAISDRDGRDGYTF.

In DNA, the CDR3 is TGTGCCAGCATTTCGGACAGGGGGCATTCCGGGGAGCTGTTTTTT. The encoded protein is CASISDRGHSGELFF. This chain links TRBV6-5 with TRBJ2-2; 11 bases line up with TRBD1. The V gene's germline CDR1 is MNHEY and CDR2 SVGAGI. This CDR3 contains 15 residues. V lost 7 bases, J lost 6 bases, and 7 bases stayed unmatched.

This chain links TRBV29-1 with TRBJ1-3, with 7 positions matching TRBD1. Germline-derived CDR1 and CDR2 are SQVTM and ANQGSEA. V lost 4 bases, J lost 1 base, and 10 bases stayed unmatched. The CDR3 runs to 16 residues. The CDR3 spells CSVGGSGTASGNTIYF. In nucleotides, the CDR3 is TGCAGCGTTGGGGGATCGGGGACAGCTTCTGGAAACACCATATATTTT.